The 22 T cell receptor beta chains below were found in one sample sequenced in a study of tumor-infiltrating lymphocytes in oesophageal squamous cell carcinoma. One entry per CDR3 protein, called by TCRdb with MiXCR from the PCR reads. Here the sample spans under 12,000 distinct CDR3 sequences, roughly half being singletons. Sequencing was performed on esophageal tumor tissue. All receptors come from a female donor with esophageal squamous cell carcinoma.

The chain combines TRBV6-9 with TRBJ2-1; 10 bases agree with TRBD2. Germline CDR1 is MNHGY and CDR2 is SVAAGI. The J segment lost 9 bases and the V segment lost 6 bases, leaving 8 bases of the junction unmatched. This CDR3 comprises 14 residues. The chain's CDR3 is CASRLAGVGSEQFF. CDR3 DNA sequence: TGTGCCAGCAGGCTAGCGGGAGTAGGGAGTGAGCAGTTCTTC.

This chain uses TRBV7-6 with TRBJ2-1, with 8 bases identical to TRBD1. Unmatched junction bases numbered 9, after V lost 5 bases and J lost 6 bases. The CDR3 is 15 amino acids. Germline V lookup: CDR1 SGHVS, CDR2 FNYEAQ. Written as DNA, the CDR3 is TGTGCCAGCAGCCCCAGACAGGGGTCCAGCAATGAGCAGTTCTTC. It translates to CASSPRQGSSNEQFF.

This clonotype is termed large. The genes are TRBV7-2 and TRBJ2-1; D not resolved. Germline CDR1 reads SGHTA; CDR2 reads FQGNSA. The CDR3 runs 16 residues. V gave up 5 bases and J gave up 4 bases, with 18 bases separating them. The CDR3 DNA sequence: TGTGCCAGCAGCCCCCCCGTCACTCGCCTGTACAATGAGCAGTTCTTC. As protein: CASSPPVTRLYNEQFF.

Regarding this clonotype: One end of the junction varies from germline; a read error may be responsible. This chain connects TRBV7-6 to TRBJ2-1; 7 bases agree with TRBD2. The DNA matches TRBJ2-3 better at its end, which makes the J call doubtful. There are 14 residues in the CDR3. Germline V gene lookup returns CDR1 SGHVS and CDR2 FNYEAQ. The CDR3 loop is CVSSPGTKQETQYF. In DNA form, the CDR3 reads TGTGTCAGCAGCCCCGGGACTAAACAAGAGACCCAGTATTTT.

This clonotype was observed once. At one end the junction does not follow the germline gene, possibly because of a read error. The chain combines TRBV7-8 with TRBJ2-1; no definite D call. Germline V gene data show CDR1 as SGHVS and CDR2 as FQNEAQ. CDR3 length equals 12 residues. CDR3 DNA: TGTGCCAGCAGTTACGTCTCCAATGAACAGTTCTTC. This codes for CASSYVSNEQFF.

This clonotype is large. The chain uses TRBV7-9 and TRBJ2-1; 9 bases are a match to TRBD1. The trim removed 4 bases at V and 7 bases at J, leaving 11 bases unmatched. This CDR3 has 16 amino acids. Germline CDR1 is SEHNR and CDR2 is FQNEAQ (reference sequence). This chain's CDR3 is CASSSRRQGDRNEQFF. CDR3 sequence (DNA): TGTGCCAGCAGCTCACGACGACAGGGGGATAGGAATGAGCAGTTCTTC.

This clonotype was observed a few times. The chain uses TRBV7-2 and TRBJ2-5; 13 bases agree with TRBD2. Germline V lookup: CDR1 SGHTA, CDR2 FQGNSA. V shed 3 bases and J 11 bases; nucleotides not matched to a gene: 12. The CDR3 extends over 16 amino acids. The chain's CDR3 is CASSLKLAGGFNEQYF. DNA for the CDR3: TGTGCCAGCAGCTTGAAACTAGCGGGAGGGTTCAATGAGCAGTACTTC.

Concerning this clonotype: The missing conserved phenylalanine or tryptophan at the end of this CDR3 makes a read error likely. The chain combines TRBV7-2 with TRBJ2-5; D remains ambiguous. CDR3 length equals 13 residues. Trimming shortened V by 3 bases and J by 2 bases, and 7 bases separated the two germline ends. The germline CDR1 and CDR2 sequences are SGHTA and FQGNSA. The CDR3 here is CASSFAVQETQYS. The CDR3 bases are TGTGCCAGCAGCTTCGCGGTACAAGAGACCCAGTACTCC.

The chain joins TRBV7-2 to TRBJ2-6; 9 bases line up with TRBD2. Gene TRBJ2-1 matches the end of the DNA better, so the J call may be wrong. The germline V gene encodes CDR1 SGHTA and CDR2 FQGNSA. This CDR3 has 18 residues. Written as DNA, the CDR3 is TGTGCCAGCAGCCGTCGCGGGGGGGGCTATTCTAGCACAGATACGCAGTTCTTC. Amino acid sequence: CASSRRGGGYSSTDTQFF.

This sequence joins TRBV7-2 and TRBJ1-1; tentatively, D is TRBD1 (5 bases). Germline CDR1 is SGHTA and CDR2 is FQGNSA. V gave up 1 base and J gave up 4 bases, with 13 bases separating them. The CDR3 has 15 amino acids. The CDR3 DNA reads TGTGCCAGCAGCTTAGTGCTGGGGGAGAGCACTGAAGCTTTCTTT. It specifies CASSLVLGESTEAFF.

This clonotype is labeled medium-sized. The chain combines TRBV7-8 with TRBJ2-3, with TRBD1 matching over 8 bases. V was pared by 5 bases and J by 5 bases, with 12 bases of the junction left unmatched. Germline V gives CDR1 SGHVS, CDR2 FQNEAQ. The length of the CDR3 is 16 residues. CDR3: CASSPWTGKGGDTQYF. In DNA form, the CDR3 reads TGTGCCAGCAGCCCGTGGACAGGGAAGGGGGGAGATACGCAGTATTTT.

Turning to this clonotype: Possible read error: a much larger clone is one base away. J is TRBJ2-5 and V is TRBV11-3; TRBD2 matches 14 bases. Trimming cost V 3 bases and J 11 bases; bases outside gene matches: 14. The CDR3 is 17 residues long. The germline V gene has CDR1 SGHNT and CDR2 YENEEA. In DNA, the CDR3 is TGTGCCAGCAGCTTTTTCGGGACTAGCGGGAGTGGGAGTGAGCAGTACTTC. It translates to CASSFFGTSGSGSEQYF.

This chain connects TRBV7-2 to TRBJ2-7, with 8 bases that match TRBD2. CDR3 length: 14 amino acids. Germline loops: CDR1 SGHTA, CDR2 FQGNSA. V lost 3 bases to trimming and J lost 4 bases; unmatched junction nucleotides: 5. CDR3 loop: CASSFGAGAYEQYF. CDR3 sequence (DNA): TGTGCCAGCAGCTTCGGAGCGGGAGCTTACGAGCAGTACTTC.

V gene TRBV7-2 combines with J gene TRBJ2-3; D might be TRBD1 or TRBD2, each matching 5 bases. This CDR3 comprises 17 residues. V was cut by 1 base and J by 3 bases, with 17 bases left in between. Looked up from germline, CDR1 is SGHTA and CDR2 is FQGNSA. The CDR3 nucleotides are TGTGCCAGCAGCTTAGTTTACCCGGGACCCGTGACAGATACGCAGTATTTT. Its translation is CASSLVYPGPVTDTQYF.

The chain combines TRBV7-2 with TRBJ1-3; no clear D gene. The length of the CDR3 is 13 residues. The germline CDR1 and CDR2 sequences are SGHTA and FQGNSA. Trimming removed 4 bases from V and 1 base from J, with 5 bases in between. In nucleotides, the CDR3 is TGTGCCAGCAGCTCCCGTTCTGGAAACACCATATATTTT. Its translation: CASSSRSGNTIYF.

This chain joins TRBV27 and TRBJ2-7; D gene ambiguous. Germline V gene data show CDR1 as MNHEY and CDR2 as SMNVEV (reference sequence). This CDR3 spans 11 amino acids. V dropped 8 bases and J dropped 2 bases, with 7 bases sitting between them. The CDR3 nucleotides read TGTGCCAGCGGATTACCCTACGAGCAGTACTTC. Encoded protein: CASGLPYEQYF.

The CDR3 bases are TGTGCCAGCAGTCCCTGGACTAGCGCGCAGTACTTC. The encoded protein is CASSPWTSAQYF. The rearrangement joins TRBV12-3 or TRBV12-4 to TRBJ2-3, with TRBD2 matching over 9 bases. The end of the DNA is better explained by TRBJ2-7, so the J call may be wrong. The CDR3 spans 12 residues.

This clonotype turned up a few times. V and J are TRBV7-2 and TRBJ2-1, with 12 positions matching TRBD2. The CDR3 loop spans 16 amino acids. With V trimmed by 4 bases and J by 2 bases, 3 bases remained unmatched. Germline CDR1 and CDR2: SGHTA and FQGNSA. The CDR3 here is CASSSSGGATYNEQFF. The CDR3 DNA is TGTGCCAGCAGCTCTAGCGGGGGGGCCACCTACAATGAGCAGTTCTTC.

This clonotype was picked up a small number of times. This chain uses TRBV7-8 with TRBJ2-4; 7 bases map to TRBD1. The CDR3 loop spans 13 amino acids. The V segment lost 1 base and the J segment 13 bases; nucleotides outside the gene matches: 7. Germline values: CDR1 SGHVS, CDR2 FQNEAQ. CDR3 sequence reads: CASSLGRDRKQYF. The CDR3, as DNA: TGTGCCAGCAGCTTAGGAAGGGACAGAAAACAGTACTTC. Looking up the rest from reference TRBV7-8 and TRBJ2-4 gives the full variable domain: GAGVSQSPRYKVAKRGQDVALRCDPISGHVSLFWYQQALGQGPEFLTYFQNEAQLDKSGLPSDRFFAERPEGSVSTLKIQRTQQEDSAVYLCASSLGRDRKQYFGAGTRLSVL.

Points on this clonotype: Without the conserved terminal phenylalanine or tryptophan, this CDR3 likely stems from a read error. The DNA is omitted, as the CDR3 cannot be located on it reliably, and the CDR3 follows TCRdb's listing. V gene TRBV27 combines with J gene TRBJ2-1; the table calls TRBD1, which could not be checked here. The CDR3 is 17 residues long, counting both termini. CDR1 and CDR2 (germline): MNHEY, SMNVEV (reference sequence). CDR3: CASSQTRQGIHGYTFGS.

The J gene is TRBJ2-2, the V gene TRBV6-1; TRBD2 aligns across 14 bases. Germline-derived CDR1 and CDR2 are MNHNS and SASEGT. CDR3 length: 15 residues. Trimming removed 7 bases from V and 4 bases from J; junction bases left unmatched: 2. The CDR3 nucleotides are TGTGCCAGCATAGGACTAGCGGGGGGCACCGGGGAGCTGTTTTTT. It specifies CASIGLAGGTGELFF.

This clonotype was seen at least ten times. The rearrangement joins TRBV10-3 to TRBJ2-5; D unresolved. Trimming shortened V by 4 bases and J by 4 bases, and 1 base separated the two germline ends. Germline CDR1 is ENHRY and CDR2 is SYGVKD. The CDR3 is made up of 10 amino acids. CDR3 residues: CAISVETQYF. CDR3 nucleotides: TGTGCCATCAGTGTAGAGACCCAGTACTTC.